This TCR beta chain was retrieved from a study of shared clonotypes between healthy human individuals. A word on this clone: Other DNA variants within this sample encode the same CDR3.

The material for each subset, its genomic DNA, was split evenly across several immunoSEQ plates. Profiling relied on immunoSEQ multiplex PCR, and the TCRdb table lists in-frame clones only, not all of them. The sample holds roughly 2,300,000 clones, around 90% seen once. Specimen: naive CD4+ T cells from PBMCs. Subset described: CD45RA+ positively selected. This TCR came from a man aged 18 to 30 in good health. Some clones in this sample may be carry-over from other donors' samples.

DNA of the CDR3: TGCGCCAGCAGCCCGGGACAGGCTAACTATGGCTACACCTTC. It codes for CASSPGQANYGYTF. The chain links TRBV5-1 to TRBJ1-2; 8 nucleotides match TRBD1. Germline values: CDR1 SGHRS, CDR2 YFSETQ. The CDR3 consists of 14 residues. V shed 4 bases and J 0 bases; nucleotides not matched to a gene: 2.